This is a list of T cell receptor beta chains from one sample in a study of blood T cells in healthy people across ages. Each CDR3 protein is one row after TCRdb ran MiXCR on the 5' RACE reads. The table shows some 1.4 million distinct CDR3 sequences, with 42% occurring only once. The sequenced sample was blood. The receptors originated from a woman aged 18-29 years in good health. Each CDR3 is given without its conserved first and last residue.

v_gene	j_gene	CDR3aa
TRBV12-3/TRBV12-4	TRBJ2-5	ASDVETQY
TRBV2	TRBJ2-1	ASVRSQDGVLEF
TRBV7-2	TRBJ1-4	ASSAPGRGGNEKLF
TRBV9	TRBJ2-3	ASSVGPSAVRADTQY
TRBV11-2	.	ASSFPMAGRYNEQY
TRBV20-1	.	SASTSAPSSYNEQY
TRBV5-1	TRBJ2-3	ASSSKGQGRGWDTQY
TRBV7-9	TRBJ2-5	ACSSRLAGLQETQY
TRBV6-5	TRBJ1-2	ASSPGWVGGYT
TRBV13	TRBJ2-7	ASSVWGYEQY
TRBV6-5	TRBJ2-5	ASSGAPGETQY
TRBV28	.	ASSSGTSGRGGETQY
TRBV12-3/TRBV12-4	TRBJ1-4	ASSGQGTNEKLF